This paragraph covers one T cell receptor (beta chain) sequence. The antigen remains unidentified. The sample comes from a study of OX40 agonist ivuxolimab in advanced cancers. Study-wide results and caveats: Some of the nonresponding patients also showed low levels of normalized T-cell clonal expansion. Relatively little clonal expansion, among the lowest observed, appeared in partial responders at 0.1-3.0 mg/kg.

No patient had autoimmune disease or received systemic immunosuppression. The protocol was immunoSEQ multiplex PCR, while the TCRdb copy is restricted to in-frame clones and leaves out a portion. Among about 58,000 clones listed, 86% were seen once. The germline CDR1 and CDR2 sequences are SGHNT and YENEEA. The germline V and J ends were trimmed by 5 bases and 5 bases, with 15 bases remaining between them. The CDR3 covers 14 residues. V gene TRBV11-3 combines with J gene TRBJ1-1, with D tentatively TRBD1 (6 bases). The sample in question was CD4+ or CD8+ T cells sorted from blood, obtained in a trial of the OX40 agonist ivuxolimab. The sequence derives from an adult with an advanced solid tumor such as melanoma, head and neck, liver or kidney cancer. The chain's CDR3 is CASSQGVGTTEAFF. The CDR3 region has the DNA TGTGCCAGCAGCCAAGGGGTCGGGACAACTGAAGCTTTCTTT.